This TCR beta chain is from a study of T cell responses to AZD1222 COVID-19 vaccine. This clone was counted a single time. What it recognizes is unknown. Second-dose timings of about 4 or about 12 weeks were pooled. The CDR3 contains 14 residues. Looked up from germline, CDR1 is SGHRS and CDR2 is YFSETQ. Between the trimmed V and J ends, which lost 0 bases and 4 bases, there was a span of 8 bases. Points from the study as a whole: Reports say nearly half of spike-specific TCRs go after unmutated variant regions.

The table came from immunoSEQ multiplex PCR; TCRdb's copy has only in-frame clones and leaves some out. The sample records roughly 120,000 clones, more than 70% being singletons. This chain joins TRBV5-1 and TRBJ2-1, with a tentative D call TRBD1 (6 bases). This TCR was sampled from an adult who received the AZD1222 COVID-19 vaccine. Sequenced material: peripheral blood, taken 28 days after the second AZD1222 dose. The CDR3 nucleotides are TGCGCCAGCAGCTTGGCGGGACATTACAATGAGCAGTTCTTC. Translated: CASSLAGHYNEQFF. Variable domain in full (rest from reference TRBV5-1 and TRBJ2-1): KAGVTQTPRYLIKTRGQQVTLSCSPISGHRSVSWYQQTPGQGLQFLFEYFSETQRNKGNFPGRFSGRQFSNSRSEMNVSTLELGDSALYLCASSLAGHYNEQFFGPGTRLTVL.